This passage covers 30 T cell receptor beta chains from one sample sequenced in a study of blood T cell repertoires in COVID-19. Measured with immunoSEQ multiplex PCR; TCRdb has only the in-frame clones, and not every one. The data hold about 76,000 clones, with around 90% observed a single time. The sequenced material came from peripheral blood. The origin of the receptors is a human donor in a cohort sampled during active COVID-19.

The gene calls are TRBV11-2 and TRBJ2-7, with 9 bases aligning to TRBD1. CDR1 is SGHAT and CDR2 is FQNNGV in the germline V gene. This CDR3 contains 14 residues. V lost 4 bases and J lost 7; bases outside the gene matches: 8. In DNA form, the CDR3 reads TGTGCCAGCAGCTCACAGGGGGCCCCTAAGGAGCAGTACTTC. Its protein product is CASSSQGAPKEQYF.

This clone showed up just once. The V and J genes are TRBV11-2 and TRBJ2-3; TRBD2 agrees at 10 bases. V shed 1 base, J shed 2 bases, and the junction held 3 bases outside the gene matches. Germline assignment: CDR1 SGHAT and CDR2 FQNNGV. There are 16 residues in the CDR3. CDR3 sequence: CASSLVAGGFTDTQYF. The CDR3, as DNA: TGTGCCAGCAGCTTAGTAGCGGGGGGATTCACAGATACGCAGTATTTT.

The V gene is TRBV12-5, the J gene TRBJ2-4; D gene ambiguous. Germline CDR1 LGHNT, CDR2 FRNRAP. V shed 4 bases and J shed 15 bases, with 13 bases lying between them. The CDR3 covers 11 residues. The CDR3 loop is CASGSLGRLYF. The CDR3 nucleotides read TGTGCTAGTGGTTCCTTGGGCCGCTTGTACTTC.

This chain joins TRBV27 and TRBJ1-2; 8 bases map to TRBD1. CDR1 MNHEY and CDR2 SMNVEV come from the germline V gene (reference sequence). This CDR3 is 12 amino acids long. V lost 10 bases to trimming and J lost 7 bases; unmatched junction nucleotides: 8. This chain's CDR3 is CATKSQGAGYTF. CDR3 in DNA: TGTGCCACCAAGTCGCAGGGGGCTGGCTACACCTTC.

CDR3 sequence reads: CASSLRTGGYTF. The CDR3, as DNA: TGTGCCAGCAGCTTAAGGACTGGTGGCTACACCTTC. The chain employs TRBV7-3 and TRBJ1-2, with D uncertain. CDR1 and CDR2 from the germline V gene are SGHTA and FQGTGA. Trimming removed 1 base at V and 7 bases at J, with 7 bases between. This CDR3 contains 12 residues.

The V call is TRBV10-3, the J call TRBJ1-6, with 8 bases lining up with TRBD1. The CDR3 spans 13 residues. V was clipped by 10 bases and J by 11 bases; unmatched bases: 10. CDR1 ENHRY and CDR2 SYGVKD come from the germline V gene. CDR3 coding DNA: TGTGCCACCTACGGACAGGGCTCGGCACCCCTCCACTTT. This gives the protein CATYGQGSAPLHF.

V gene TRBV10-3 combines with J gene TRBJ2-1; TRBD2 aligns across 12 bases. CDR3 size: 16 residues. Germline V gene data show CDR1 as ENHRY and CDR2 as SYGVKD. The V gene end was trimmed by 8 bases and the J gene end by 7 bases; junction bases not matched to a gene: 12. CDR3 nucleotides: TGTGCCATCCGAGTTGCTAGCGGGGGGGCAGGGAATGAGCAGTTCTTC. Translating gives CAIRVASGGAGNEQFF.

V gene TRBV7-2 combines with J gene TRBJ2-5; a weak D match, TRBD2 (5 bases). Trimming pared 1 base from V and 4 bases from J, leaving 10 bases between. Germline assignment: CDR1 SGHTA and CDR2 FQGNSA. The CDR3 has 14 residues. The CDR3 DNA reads TGTGCCAGCAGCTTAGGGCTAGGGAGAGAGACCCAGTACTTC. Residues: CASSLGLGRETQYF. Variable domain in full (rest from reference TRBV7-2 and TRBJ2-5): GAGVSQSPSNKVTEKGKDVELRCDPISGHTALYWYRQSLGQGLEFLIYFQGNSAPDKSGLPSDRFSAERTGGSVSTLTIQRTQQEDSAVYLCASSLGLGRETQYFGPGTRLLVL.

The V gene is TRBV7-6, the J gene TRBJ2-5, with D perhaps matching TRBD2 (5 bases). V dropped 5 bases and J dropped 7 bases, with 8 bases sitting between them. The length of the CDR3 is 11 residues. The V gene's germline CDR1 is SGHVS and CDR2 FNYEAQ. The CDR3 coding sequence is TGTGCCAGCAGCCTGGACTGGACCCAGTACTTC. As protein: CASSLDWTQYF.

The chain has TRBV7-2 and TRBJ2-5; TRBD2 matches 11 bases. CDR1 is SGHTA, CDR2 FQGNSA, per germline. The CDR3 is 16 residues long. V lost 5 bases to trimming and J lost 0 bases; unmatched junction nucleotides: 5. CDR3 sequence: CASSPTSGGYQETQYF. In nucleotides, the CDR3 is TGTGCCAGCAGCCCTACTAGCGGGGGTTACCAAGAGACCCAGTACTTC.

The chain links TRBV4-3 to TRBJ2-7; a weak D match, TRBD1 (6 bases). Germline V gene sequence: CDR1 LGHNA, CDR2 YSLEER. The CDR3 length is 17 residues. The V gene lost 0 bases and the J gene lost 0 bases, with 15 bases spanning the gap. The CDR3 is CASSQERGTYSSYEQYF. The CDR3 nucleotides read TGCGCCAGCAGCCAAGAAAGGGGGACATACAGCTCCTACGAGCAGTACTTC.

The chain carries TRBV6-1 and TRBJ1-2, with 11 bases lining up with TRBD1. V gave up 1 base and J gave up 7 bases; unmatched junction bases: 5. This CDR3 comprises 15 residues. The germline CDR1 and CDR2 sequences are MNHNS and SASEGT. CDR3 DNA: TGTGCCAGCAGTGAAGGCGGACAGGGGGCGGTTGGCTACACCTTC. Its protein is CASSEGGQGAVGYTF.

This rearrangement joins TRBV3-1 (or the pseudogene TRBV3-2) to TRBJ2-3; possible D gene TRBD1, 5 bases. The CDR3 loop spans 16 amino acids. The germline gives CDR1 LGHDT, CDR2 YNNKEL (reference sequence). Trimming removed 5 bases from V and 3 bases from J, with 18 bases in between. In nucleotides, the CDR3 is TGTGCCAGCAGCGCTCGCAGGGCTCCTGGGACAGATACGCAGTATTTT. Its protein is CASSARRAPGTDTQYF.

CDR3 sequence: CARAGTGGADYGYTF. The DNA for the CDR3 is TGCGCCAGGGCCGGGACAGGGGGCGCGGACTATGGCTACACCTTC. The chain couples TRBV10-1 to TRBJ1-2, with 12 bases matching TRBD1. The ends lost 9 bases at V and 3 bases at J; junction bases unmatched: 8. The V gene's germline CDR1 is WNHNN and CDR2 SYGVQD (reference sequence). CDR3 size: 15 residues.

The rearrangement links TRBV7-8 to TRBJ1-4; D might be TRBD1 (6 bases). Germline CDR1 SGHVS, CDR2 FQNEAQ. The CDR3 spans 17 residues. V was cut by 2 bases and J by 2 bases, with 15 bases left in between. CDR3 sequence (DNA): TGTGCCAGCAGCTTAAGAGGGGGAACTAGGACTAATGAAAAACTGTTTTTT. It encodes CASSLRGGTRTNEKLFF.

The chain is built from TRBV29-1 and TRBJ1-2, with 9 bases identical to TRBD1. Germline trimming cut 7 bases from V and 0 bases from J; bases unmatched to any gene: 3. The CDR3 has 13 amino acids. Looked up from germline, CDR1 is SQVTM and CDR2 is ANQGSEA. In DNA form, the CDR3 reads TGCAGCGCGAGGGACAGGGCTAACTATGGCTACACCTTC. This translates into CSARDRANYGYTF.

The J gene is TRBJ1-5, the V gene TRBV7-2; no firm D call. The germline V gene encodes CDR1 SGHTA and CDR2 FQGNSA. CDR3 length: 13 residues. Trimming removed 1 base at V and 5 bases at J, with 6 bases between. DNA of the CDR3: TGTGCCAGCAGCTTAGATATTCATCAGCCCCAGCATTTT. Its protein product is CASSLDIHQPQHF.

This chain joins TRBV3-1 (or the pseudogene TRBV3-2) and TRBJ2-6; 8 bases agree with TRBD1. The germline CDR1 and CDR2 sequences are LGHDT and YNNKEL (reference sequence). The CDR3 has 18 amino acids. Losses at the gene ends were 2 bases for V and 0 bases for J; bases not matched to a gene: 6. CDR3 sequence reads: CASSQLGQVDSGANVLTF. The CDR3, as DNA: TGTGCCAGCAGCCAACTGGGACAGGTGGACTCTGGGGCCAACGTCCTGACTTTC.

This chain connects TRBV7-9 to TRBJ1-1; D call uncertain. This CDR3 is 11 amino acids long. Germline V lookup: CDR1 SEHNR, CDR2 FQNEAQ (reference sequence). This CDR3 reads CQVRENTEAFF. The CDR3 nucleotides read TGTCAGGTCAGAGAGAACACTGAAGCTTTCTTT.

The CDR3 bases are TGCGCCAGCAGCCAAGCCGGGTCTCCTAACTATGGCTACACCTTC. It codes for CASSQAGSPNYGYTF. The gene calls are TRBV4-3 and TRBJ1-2; D uncertain. The CDR3 loop spans 15 amino acids. Trimming removed 1 base from V and 0 bases from J, with 9 bases in between. From germline, CDR1 is LGHNA and CDR2 YSLEER.

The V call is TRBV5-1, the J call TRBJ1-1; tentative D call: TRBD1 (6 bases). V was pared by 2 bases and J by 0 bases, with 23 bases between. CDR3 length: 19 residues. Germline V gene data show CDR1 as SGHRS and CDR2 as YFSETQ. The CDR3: CASSFSRGSSDGVNTEAFF. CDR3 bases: TGCGCCAGCAGCTTCTCGAGGGGGTCGTCGGATGGTGTGAACACTGAAGCTTTCTTT.

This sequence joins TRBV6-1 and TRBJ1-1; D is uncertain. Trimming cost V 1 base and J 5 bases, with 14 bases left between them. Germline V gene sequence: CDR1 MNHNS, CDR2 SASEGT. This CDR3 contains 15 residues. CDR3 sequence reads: CASSEGQPRGTEAFF. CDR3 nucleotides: TGTGCCAGCAGTGAAGGGCAGCCGAGAGGGACTGAAGCTTTCTTT.

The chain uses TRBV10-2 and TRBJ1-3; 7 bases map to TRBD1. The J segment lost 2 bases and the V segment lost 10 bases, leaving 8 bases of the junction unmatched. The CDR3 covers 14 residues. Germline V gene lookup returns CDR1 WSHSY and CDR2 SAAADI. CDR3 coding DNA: TGCGCCACTTCGACAGGGCGCCCTGGAAACACCATATATTTT. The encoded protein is CATSTGRPGNTIYF.

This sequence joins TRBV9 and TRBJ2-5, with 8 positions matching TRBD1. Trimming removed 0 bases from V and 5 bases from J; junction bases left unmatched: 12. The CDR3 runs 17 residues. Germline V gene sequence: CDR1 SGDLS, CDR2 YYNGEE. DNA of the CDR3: TGTGCCAGCAGCGTAGGAGGGGGACAGGTCGGTTTCGAGACCCAGTACTTC. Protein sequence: CASSVGGGQVGFETQYF.

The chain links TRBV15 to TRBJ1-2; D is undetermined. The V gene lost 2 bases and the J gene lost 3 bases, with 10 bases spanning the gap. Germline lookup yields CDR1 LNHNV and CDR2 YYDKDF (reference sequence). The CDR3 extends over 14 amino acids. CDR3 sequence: CATSRSGFHYGYTF. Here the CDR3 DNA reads TGTGCCACCAGCAGATCGGGGTTTCACTATGGCTACACCTTC.

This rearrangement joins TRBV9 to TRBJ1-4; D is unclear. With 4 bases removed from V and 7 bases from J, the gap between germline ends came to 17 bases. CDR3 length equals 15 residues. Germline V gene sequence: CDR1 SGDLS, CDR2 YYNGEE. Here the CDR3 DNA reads TGTGCCAGCAGCCTCTGGGGAGGTAACAGTGAAAAACTGTTTTTT. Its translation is CASSLWGGNSEKLFF.

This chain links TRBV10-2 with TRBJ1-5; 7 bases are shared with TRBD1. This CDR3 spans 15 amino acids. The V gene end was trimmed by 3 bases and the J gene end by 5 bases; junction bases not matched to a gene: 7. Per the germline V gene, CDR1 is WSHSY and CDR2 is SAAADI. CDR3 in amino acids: CASSETTGVHQPQHF. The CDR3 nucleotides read TGCGCCAGCAGTGAAACAACAGGGGTCCATCAGCCCCAGCATTTT.

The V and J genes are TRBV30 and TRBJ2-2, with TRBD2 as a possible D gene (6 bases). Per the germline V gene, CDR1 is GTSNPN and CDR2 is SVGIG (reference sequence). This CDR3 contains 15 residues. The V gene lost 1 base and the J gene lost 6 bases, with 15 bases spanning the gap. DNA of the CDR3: TGTGCCTGGAGTGCCGCCCCTAGCGTCCCCGGGGAGCTGTTTTTT. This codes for CAWSAAPSVPGELFF.

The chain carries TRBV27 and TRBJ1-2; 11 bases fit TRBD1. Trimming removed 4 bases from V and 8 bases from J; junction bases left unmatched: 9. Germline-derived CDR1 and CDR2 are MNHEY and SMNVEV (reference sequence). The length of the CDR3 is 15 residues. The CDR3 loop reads CASSWGGQGVFGYTF. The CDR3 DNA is TGTGCCAGCAGTTGGGGGGGACAGGGGGTTTTCGGCTACACCTTC.

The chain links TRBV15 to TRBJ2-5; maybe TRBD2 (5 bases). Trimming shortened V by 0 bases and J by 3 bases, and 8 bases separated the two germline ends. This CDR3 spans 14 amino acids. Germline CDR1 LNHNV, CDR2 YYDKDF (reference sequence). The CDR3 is CATSRDLAEETQYF. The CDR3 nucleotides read TGTGCCACCAGCAGAGATCTAGCTGAAGAGACCCAGTACTTC.